The 25 T cell receptor beta chains below were found in one sample sequenced in a study of blood T cell repertoires in COVID-19. Sequencing used immunoSEQ multiplex PCR; TCRdb keeps in-frame clones, though not all of them. The sample gives approximately 110,000 clones, approximately 87% of which show up once; 6.5% to 8% is in the top ten. The source material was peripheral blood. The source of these receptors is a woman aged 45-65 years with acute or convalescent COVID-19.

The V call is TRBV3-1 (or the pseudogene TRBV3-2), the J call TRBJ1-1; D unclear. Germline loops: CDR1 LGHDT, CDR2 YNNKEL (reference sequence). Trimming left V 8 bases short and J 4 bases short, with 14 bases between. The CDR3 contains 13 residues. The CDR3 region has the DNA TGTGCCAGCGTGGGGAGCGGTGGCACTGAAGCTTTCTTT. Protein: CASVGSGGTEAFF.

The V and J genes are TRBV5-8 and TRBJ2-1, with 11 bases lining up with TRBD2. Germline assignment: CDR1 SGHTS and CDR2 YDEGEE. The trim removed 4 bases at V and 8 bases at J, leaving 17 bases unmatched. The CDR3 runs 18 residues. CDR3 sequence (DNA): TGTGCCAGCAGCCACAGCTTGCTAGCGGGGGGTTTCCGACATGAGCAGTTCTTC. Protein product: CASSHSLLAGGFRHEQFF.

The chain couples TRBV5-1 to TRBJ1-6; 7 nucleotides line up with TRBD1. The CDR3 runs to 14 residues. Trimming took 0 bases from V and 6 from J; bases not matched to a gene: 0. Germline CDR1 reads SGHRS; CDR2 reads YFSETQ. In DNA form, the CDR3 reads TGCGCCAGCAGCTTGGACAGGGGTAATTCACCCCTCCACTTT. This gives the protein CASSLDRGNSPLHF.

The rearrangement links TRBV5-1 to TRBJ2-3; D is possibly TRBD2 (7 bases). The CDR3 has 16 residues. From germline, CDR1 is SGHRS and CDR2 YFSETQ. V lost 3 bases, J lost 5 bases, and 19 bases lay in between. CDR3 residues: CASSSPGGGGRDTQYF. The CDR3 DNA follows: TGCGCCAGCAGCTCGCCCGGGGGCGGGGGAAGAGATACGCAGTATTTT.

The V call is TRBV2, the J call TRBJ1-1, with no clear D. The CDR3 covers 14 residues. Germline CDR1 reads SNHLY; CDR2 reads FYNNEI. The ends were cut back, 4 bases at V and 7 bases at J, with 16 bases in the middle. The CDR3 sequence is CASSVRQAGFEAFF. In DNA form, the CDR3 reads TGTGCCAGCAGTGTAAGGCAGGCGGGCTTTGAAGCTTTCTTT.

The DNA of the CDR3 is TGTGCCAGCAGCCAAGGGGGGCTCAGAATCAGCAATCAGCCCCAGCATTTT. Protein sequence: CASSQGGLRISNQPQHF. The chain is built from TRBV4-2 and TRBJ1-5; the D gene is possibly TRBD1 (6 bases). Trimming stripped 1 base from V and 1 base from J, with 14 bases between. This CDR3 comprises 17 residues. CDR1 LGHNA and CDR2 YNFKEQ come from the germline V gene.

The rearrangement joins TRBV3-1 (or the pseudogene TRBV3-2) to TRBJ2-1; 12 positions match TRBD2. V lost 4 bases, J lost 9 bases, and 10 bases stayed unmatched. The CDR3 sequence is 16 residues long. Per germline, CDR1 LGHDT and CDR2 YNNKEL (reference sequence). In DNA, the CDR3 is TGTGCCAGCAGCCTCCCCTGGGCTAGCGGGGGGGGTGAGCAGTTCTTC. Protein sequence: CASSLPWASGGGEQFF.

This clone was seen only once. V usage is TRBV6-1 and J usage is TRBJ1-4; no firm D call. The CDR3 runs to 12 residues. Trimming stripped 3 bases from V and 7 bases from J, with 6 bases between. Looked up from germline, CDR1 is MNHNS and CDR2 is SASEGT. This CDR3 is CASSDPLEKLFF. The CDR3 DNA sequence: TGTGCCAGCAGTGACCCCCTTGAAAAACTGTTTTTT.

This clone was seen a few times. The V and J genes are TRBV11-2 and TRBJ2-7; D is possibly TRBD1 (6 bases). CDR1 is SGHAT and CDR2 is FQNNGV in the germline V gene. The length of the CDR3 is 12 residues. V was pared by 6 bases and J by 9 bases, with 15 bases between. CDR3 nucleotide sequence: TGTGCCAGCAGACCTATCTCAGGGGTGCAGTACTTC. Translated, it gives CASRPISGVQYF.

The genes are TRBV18 and TRBJ2-1; no reliable D call. V lost 0 bases to trimming and J lost 10 bases, with 10 bases between them. This CDR3 has 13 amino acids. Germline V CDR1 and CDR2: KGHSH, LQKENI. The CDR3 loop reads CASSPPESPEQFF. In DNA, the CDR3 is TGTGCCAGCTCACCACCGGAGAGCCCCGAGCAGTTCTTC.

The genes are TRBV14 and TRBJ2-2; 10 bases are shared with TRBD1. From germline, CDR1 is SGHDN and CDR2 FVKESK. J lost 5 bases, V lost 1 base, and 7 bases had no gene match. CDR3 size: 17 residues. The CDR3 DNA follows: TGTGCCAGCAGCCAAGCGGCCTGGACAGGGGGTACCGGGGAGCTGTTTTTT. Its translation: CASSQAAWTGGTGELFF.

The rearrangement uses TRBV28 and TRBJ2-1; TRBD2 matches at 9 bases. V was pared by 3 bases and J by 5 bases, with 8 bases of the junction left unmatched. Germline V gene data show CDR1 as MDHEN and CDR2 as SYDVKM. The CDR3 sequence is 16 residues long. CDR3 region: CASSLRGGSKNNEQFF. CDR3 sequence (DNA): TGTGCCAGCAGTTTGCGGGGGGGGTCGAAGAACAATGAGCAGTTCTTC.

V gene TRBV6-6 combines with J gene TRBJ1-2; maybe TRBD1 (6 bases). CDR3 length: 15 residues. With 2 bases removed from V and 0 bases from J, the gap between germline ends came to 10 bases. Germline CDR1 is MNHNY and CDR2 is SVGAGI (reference sequence). CDR3 protein: CASSYGAGANYGYTF. The DNA for the CDR3 is TGTGCCAGCAGTTACGGGGCAGGGGCTAACTATGGCTACACCTTC.

This clone was observed a few times. Written as DNA, the CDR3 is TGTGCCAGCGTTAGGGGAGGGCAGTCGAACACCGGGGAGCTGTTTTTT. Its protein is CASVRGGQSNTGELFF. The J gene is TRBJ2-2, the V gene TRBV5-4; 7 nucleotides agree with TRBD2. The germline V gene has CDR1 SGHNT and CDR2 YYREEE (reference sequence). CDR3 size: 16 residues. The junction had 9 bases not matched to a gene; V was cut back by 7 bases and J by 0 bases.

This sequence joins TRBV3-1 (or the pseudogene TRBV3-2) and TRBJ1-4, with a possible D match to TRBD1 (5 bases). This CDR3 comprises 18 residues. V was trimmed by 4 bases and J by 4 bases, leaving 22 bases between them. The germline gives CDR1 LGHDT, CDR2 YNNKEL (reference sequence). CDR3 loop: CASSREPTGRGLNEKLFF. In DNA, the CDR3 is TGTGCCAGCAGCCGCGAACCCACTGGAAGGGGTCTTAATGAAAAACTGTTTTTT.

The rearrangement links TRBV6-5 to TRBJ2-7; 8 positions match TRBD1. J lost 3 bases, V lost 8 bases, and 9 bases had no gene match. The V gene's germline CDR1 is MNHEY and CDR2 SVGAGI. There are 14 residues in the CDR3. The CDR3 reads CASRQGWGNYEQYF. The CDR3, as DNA: TGTGCCAGCCGACAGGGGTGGGGGAACTACGAGCAGTACTTC.

The chain uses TRBV28 and TRBJ1-2; TRBD1 matches 9 bases. With 5 bases clipped from V and 8 bases from J, the junction kept 6 bases outside the gene matches. The CDR3 is 13 residues long. Per germline, CDR1 MDHEN and CDR2 SYDVKM. CDR3 DNA: TGTGCCAGCAGTCAACAGGGGGCGCGGGGCTACACCTTC. This codes for CASSQQGARGYTF.

This chain uses TRBV10-1 with TRBJ1-1; D not certain. The V gene's germline CDR1 is WNHNN and CDR2 SYGVQD (reference sequence). The length of the CDR3 is 13 residues. Trimming took 2 bases from V and 2 from J, leaving 6 bases between them. Written as DNA, the CDR3 is TGCGCCAGCAGTGAGCAGGCCAACACTGAAGCTTTCTTT. Translating it yields CASSEQANTEAFF.

The rearrangement links TRBV6-5 to TRBJ1-2, with D maybe TRBD1 (5 bases). This CDR3 is built from 14 residues. V was pared by 6 bases and J by 8 bases, with 19 bases between. Germline assignment: CDR1 MNHEY and CDR2 SVGAGI. The CDR3 DNA follows: TGTGCCAGCAGGGGAGGGAGGGGCGGATTGGGCTACACCTTC. It is translated as CASRGGRGGLGYTF.

The J gene is TRBJ2-3, the V gene TRBV28, with 8 bases lining up with TRBD1. This CDR3 region has 13 residues. The J segment lost 5 bases and the V segment lost 8 bases, leaving 6 bases of the junction unmatched. Germline V CDR1 and CDR2: MDHEN, SYDVKM. CDR3 amino acids: CASGAGGRDTQYF. The DNA for the CDR3 is TGTGCCAGCGGCGCAGGGGGCAGAGATACGCAGTATTTT.

CDR3 DNA: TGTGCCAGCAGTTTTCAGGGGAGGGATGAAAAACTGTTTTTT. This gives the protein CASSFQGRDEKLFF. This chain connects TRBV6-5 to TRBJ1-4, with D perhaps TRBD1 (6 bases). The CDR3 consists of 14 residues. The V end was cut by 4 bases, the J end by 6 bases, with 12 bases between. Germline CDR1 and CDR2: MNHEY and SVGAGI.

The CDR3 bases are TGCGCCAGCAACCCCGGACAGGGTTTAACCTACAATGAGCAGTTCTTC. It is translated as CASNPGQGLTYNEQFF. The chain recombines TRBV5-1 with TRBJ2-1; 8 bases fit TRBD1. The germline V gene has CDR1 SGHRS and CDR2 YFSETQ. The CDR3 sequence is 16 residues long. V was pared by 6 bases and J by 2 bases, with 10 bases of the junction left unmatched.

The chain employs TRBV7-6 and TRBJ2-1, with D perhaps TRBD1 (5 bases). V shed 2 bases and J shed 2 bases, with 10 bases lying between them. The CDR3 has 15 amino acids. CDR1 is SGHVS and CDR2 is FNYEAQ in the germline V gene. This CDR3 is CASSLPAGTYNEQFF. The CDR3 DNA is TGTGCCAGCAGCTTACCGGCAGGGACCTACAATGAGCAGTTCTTC.

The J gene is TRBJ2-2, the V gene TRBV2, with 10 bases matching TRBD1. The CDR3 has 15 residues. The germline CDR1 and CDR2 sequences are SNHLY and FYNNEI. The trim removed 6 bases at V and 6 bases at J, leaving 7 bases unmatched. The CDR3 protein is CASSRDRGSAGELFF. The DNA for the CDR3 is TGTGCCAGCAGCCGGGACAGGGGTTCCGCCGGGGAGCTGTTTTTT.

The chain couples TRBV2 to TRBJ1-4; TRBD1 aligns across 9 bases. The CDR3 contains 15 residues. Germline V CDR1 and CDR2: SNHLY, FYNNEI. Trimming took 8 bases from V and 7 from J; bases not matched to a gene: 11. CDR3 coding DNA: TGTGCCAGCCACCTTACAGGGGGCCTTTTTGAAAAACTGTTTTTT. Protein: CASHLTGGLFEKLFF.